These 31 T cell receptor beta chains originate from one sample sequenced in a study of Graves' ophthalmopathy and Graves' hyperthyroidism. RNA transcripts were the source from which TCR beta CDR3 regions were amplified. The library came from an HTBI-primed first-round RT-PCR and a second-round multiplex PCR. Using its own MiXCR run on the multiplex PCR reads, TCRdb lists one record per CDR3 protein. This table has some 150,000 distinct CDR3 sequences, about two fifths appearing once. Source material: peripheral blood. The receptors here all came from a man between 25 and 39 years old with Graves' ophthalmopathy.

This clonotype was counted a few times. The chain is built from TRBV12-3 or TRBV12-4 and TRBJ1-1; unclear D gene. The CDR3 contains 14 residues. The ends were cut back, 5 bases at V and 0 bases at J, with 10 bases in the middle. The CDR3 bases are TGTGCCAGCAGTCCCCTCTCCATGAACACTGAAGCTTTCTTT. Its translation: CASSPLSMNTEAFF.

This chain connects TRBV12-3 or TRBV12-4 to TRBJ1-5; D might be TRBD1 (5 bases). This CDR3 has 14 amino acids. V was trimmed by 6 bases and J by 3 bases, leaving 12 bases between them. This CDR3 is CASSSRDANQPQHF. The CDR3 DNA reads TGTGCCAGCAGCAGCCGGGACGCCAATCAGCCCCAGCATTTT.

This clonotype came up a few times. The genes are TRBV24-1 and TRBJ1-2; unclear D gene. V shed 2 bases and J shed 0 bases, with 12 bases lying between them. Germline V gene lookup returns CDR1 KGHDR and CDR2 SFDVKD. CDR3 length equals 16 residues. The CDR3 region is CATSDSLGGPNYGYTF. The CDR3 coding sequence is TGTGCCACCAGTGATTCGTTAGGAGGTCCTAACTATGGCTACACCTTC.

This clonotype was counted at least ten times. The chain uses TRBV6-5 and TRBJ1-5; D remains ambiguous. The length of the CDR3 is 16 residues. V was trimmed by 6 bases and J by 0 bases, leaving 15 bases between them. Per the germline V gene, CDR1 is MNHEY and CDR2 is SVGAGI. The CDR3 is CASSHGPAYSNQPQHF. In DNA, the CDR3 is TGTGCCAGCAGCCACGGCCCGGCATATAGCAATCAGCCCCAGCATTTT.

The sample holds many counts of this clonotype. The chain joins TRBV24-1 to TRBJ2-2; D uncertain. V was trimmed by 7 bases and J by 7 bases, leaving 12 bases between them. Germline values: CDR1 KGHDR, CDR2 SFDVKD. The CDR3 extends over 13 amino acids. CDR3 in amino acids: CATSRSIGGELFF. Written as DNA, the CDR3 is TGTGCCACCAGCCGCTCTATCGGCGGGGAGCTGTTTTTT.

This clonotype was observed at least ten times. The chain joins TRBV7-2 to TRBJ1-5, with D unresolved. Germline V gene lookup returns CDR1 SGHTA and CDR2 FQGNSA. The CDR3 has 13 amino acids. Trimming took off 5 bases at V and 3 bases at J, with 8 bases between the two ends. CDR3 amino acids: CASSPNTNQPQHF. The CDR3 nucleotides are TGTGCCAGCAGCCCCAACACCAATCAGCCCCAGCATTTT. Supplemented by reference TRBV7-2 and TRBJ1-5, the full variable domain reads GAGVSQSPSNKVTEKGKDVELRCDPISGHTALYWYRQSLGQGLEFLIYFQGNSAPDKSGLPSDRFSAERTGGSVSTLTIQRTQQEDSAVYLCASSPNTNQPQHFGDGTRLSIL.

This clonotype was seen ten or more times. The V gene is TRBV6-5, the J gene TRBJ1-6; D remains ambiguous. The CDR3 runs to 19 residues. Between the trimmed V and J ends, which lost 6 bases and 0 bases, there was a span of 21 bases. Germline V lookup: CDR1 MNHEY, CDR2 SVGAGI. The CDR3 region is CASSPLIVEGLSYNSPLHF. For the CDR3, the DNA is TGTGCCAGCAGCCCCCTTATCGTCGAAGGTCTCTCCTATAATTCACCCCTCCACTTT.

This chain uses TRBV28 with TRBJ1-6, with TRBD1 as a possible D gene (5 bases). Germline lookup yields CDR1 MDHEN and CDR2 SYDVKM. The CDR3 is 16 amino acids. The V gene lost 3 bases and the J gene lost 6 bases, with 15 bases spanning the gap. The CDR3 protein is CASSFGQGTFNSPLHF. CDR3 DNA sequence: TGTGCCAGCAGTTTCGGGCAAGGGACGTTTAATTCACCCCTCCACTTT.

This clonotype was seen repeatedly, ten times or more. The CDR3 protein is CASSLFSSRLYF. The CDR3 region has the DNA TGTGCCAGCAGTTTATTCAGTTCTCGTCTGTACTTC. V gene TRBV28 combines with J gene TRBJ2-7; no firm D call. This CDR3 is 12 amino acids long. Trimming removed 1 base at V and 12 bases at J, with 13 bases between. Germline CDR1 and CDR2: MDHEN and SYDVKM. The full variable domain, with the rest looked up from reference TRBV28 and TRBJ2-7, is DVKVTQSSRYLVKRTGEKVFLECVQDMDHENMFWYRQDPGLGLRLIYFSYDVKMKEKGDIPEGYSVSREKKERFSLILESASTNQTSMYLCASSLFSSRLYFGPGTRLTVT.

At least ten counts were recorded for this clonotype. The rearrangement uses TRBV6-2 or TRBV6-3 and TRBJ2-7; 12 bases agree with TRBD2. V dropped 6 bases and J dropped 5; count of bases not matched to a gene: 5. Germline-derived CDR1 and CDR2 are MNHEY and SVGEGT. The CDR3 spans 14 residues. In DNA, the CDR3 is TGTGCCAGCAGCAAACTAGCGGGAGGCAACGAGCAGTACTTC. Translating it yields CASSKLAGGNEQYF.

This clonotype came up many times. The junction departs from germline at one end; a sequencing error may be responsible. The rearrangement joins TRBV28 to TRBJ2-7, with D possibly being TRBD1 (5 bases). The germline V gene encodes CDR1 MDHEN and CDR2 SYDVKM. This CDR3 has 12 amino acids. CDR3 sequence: CASSKTAYGQYF. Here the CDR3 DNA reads TGTGCCAGCAGCAAGACAGCGTACGGGCAGTACTTC.

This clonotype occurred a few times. DNA for the CDR3: TGTGCCAGCAGCCCCCACAGCTCTGGGGCCAACGTCCTGACTTTC. Protein sequence: CASSPHSSGANVLTF. The chain couples TRBV6-2 or TRBV6-3 to TRBJ2-6; D gene uncertain. CDR3 length: 15 amino acids. Trimming left V 6 bases short and J 0 bases short, with 9 bases between. Germline loops: CDR1 MNHEY, CDR2 SVGEGT.

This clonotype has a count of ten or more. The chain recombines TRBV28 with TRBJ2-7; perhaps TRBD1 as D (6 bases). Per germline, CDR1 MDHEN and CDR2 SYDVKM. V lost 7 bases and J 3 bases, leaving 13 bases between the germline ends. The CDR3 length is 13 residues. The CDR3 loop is CASKQGIFYEQYF. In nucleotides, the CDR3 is TGTGCCAGCAAACAGGGAATATTCTACGAGCAGTACTTC.

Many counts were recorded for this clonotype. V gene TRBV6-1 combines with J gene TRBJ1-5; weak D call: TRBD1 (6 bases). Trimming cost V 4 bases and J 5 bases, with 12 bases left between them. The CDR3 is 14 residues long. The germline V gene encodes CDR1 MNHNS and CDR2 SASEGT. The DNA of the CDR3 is TGTGCCAGCAGTGGTCGGGAGGGGGATCAGCCCCAGCATTTT. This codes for CASSGREGDQPQHF.

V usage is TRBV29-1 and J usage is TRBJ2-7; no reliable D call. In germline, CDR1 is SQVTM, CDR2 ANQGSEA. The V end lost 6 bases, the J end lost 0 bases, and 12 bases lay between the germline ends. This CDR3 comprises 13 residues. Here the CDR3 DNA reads TGCAGCGTGGCCAAGGTCAGCTCCTACGAGCAGTACTTC. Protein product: CSVAKVSSYEQYF.

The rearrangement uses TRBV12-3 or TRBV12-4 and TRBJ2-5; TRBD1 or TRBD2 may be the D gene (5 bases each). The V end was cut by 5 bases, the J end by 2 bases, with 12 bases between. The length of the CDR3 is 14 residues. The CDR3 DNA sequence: TGTGCCAGCAGTGCCGGGACGTATCAAGAGACCCAGTACTTC. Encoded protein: CASSAGTYQETQYF.

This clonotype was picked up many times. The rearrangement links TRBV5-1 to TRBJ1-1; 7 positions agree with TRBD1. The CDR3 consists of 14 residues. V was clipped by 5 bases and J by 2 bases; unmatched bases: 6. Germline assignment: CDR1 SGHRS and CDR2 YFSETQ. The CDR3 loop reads CASRVGTDNTEAFF. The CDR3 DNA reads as TGCGCCAGCAGAGTGGGGACAGACAACACTGAAGCTTTCTTT.

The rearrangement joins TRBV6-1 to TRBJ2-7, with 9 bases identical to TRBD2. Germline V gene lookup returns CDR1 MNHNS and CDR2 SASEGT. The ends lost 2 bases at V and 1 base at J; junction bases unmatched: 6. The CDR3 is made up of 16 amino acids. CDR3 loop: CASSESEREASYEQYF. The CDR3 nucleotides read TGTGCCAGCAGTGAAAGCGAGCGGGAGGCTTCCTACGAGCAGTACTTC.

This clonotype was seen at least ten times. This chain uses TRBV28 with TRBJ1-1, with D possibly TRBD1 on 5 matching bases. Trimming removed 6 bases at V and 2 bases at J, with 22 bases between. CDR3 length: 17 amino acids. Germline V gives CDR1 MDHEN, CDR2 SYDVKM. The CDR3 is CASSLLSTGGENTEAFF. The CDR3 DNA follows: TGTGCCAGCAGCCTGCTCTCCACGGGGGGGGAAAACACTGAAGCTTTCTTT. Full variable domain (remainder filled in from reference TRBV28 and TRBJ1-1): DVKVTQSSRYLVKRTGEKVFLECVQDMDHENMFWYRQDPGLGLRLIYFSYDVKMKEKGDIPEGYSVSREKKERFSLILESASTNQTSMYLCASSLLSTGGENTEAFFGQGTRLTVV.

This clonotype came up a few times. The CDR3 sequence: CASSGDTVYGYTF. The CDR3, as DNA: TGTGCCAGCAGTGGAGATACTGTATATGGCTACACCTTC. The V call is TRBV6-1, the J call TRBJ1-2, with D unresolved. CDR3 length equals 13 residues. Per the germline V gene, CDR1 is MNHNS and CDR2 is SASEGT. The germline V and J ends were trimmed by 4 bases and 5 bases, with 11 bases remaining between them.

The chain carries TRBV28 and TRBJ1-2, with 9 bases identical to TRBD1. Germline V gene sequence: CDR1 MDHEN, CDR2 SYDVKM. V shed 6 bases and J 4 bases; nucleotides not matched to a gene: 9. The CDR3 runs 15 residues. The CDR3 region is CASRATGGRFYGYTF. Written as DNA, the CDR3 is TGTGCCAGCAGGGCGACAGGGGGGCGGTTCTATGGCTACACCTTC.

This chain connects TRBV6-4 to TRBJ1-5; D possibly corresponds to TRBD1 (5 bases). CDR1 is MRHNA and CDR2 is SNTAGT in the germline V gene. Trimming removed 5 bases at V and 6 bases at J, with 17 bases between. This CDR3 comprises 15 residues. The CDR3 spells CASSYGDWGVQPQHF. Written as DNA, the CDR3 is TGTGCCAGCAGTTACGGGGACTGGGGGGTTCAGCCCCAGCATTTT.

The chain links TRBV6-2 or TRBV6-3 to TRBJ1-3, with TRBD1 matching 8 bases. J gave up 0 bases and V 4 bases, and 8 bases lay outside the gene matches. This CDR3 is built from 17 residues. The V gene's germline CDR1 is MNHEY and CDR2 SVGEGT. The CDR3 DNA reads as TGTGCCAGCAGTTTGGAGAGACAGGGGCCCTCTGGAAACACCATATATTTT. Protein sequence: CASSLERQGPSGNTIYF.

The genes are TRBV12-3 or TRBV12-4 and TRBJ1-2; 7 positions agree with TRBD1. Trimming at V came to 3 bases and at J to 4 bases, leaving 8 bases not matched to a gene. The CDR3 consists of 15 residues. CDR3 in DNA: TGTGCCAGCAGTTTTGACACAGGGGTAGGCTATGGCTACACCTTC. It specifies CASSFDTGVGYGYTF.

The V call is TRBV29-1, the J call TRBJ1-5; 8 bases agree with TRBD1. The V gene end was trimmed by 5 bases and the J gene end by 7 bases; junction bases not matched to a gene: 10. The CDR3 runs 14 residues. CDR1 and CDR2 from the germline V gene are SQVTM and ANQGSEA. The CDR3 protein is CSVKIGTGGQPQHF. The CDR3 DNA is TGCAGCGTTAAAATCGGGACAGGCGGACAGCCCCAGCATTTT. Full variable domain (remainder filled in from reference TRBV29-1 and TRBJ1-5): SAVISQKPSRDICQRGTSLTIQCQVDSQVTMMFWYRQQPGQSLTLIATANQGSEATYESGFVIDKFPISRPNLTFSTLTVSNMSPEDSSIYLCSVKIGTGGQPQHFGDGTRLSIL.

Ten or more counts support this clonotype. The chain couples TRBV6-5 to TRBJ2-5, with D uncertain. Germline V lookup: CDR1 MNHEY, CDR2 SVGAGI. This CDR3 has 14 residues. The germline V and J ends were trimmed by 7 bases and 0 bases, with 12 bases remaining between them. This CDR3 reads CASTIGPYQETQYF. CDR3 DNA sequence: TGTGCCAGCACCATAGGCCCCTACCAAGAGACCCAGTACTTC.

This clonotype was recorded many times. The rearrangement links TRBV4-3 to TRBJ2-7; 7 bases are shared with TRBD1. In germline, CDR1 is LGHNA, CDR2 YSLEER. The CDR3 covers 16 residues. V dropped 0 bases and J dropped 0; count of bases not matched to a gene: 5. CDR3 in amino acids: CASSQDRGTPSYEQYF. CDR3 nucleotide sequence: TGCGCCAGCAGCCAAGACAGGGGGACCCCCTCCTACGAGCAGTACTTC.

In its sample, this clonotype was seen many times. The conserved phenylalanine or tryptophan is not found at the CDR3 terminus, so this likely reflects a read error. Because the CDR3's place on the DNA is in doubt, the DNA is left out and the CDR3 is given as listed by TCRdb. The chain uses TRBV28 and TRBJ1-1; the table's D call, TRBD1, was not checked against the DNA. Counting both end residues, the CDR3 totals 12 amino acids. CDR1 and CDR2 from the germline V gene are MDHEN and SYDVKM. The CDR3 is CASSLWQGWTSC.

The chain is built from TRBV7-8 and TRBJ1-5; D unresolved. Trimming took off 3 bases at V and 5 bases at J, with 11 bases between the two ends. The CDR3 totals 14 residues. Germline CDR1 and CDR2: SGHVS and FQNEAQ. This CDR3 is CASSLGRSHQPQHF. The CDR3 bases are TGTGCCAGCAGCTTGGGGAGGAGCCATCAGCCCCAGCATTTT. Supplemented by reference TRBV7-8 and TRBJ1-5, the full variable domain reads GAGVSQSPRYKVAKRGQDVALRCDPISGHVSLFWYQQALGQGPEFLTYFQNEAQLDKSGLPSDRFFAERPEGSVSTLKIQRTQQEDSAVYLCASSLGRSHQPQHFGDGTRLSIL.

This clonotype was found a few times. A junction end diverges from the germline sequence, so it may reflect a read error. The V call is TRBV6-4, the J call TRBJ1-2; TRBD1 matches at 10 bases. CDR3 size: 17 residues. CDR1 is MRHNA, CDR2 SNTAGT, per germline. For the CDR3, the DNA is TGTGCCAGCAGTCCCACCGAGACAGGGGGCCGTAACTATGGCTACACCTTT. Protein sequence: CASSPTETGGRNYGYTF.

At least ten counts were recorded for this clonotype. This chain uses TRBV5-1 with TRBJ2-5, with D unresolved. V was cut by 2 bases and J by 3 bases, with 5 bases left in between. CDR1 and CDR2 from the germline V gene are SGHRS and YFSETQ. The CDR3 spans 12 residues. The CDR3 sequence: CASSFSKETQYF. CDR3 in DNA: TGCGCCAGCAGCTTCTCGAAAGAGACCCAGTACTTC. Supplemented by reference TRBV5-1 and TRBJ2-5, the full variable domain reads KAGVTQTPRYLIKTRGQQVTLSCSPISGHRSVSWYQQTPGQGLQFLFEYFSETQRNKGNFPGRFSGRQFSNSRSEMNVSTLELGDSALYLCASSFSKETQYFGPGTRLLVL.